One and the same sample provided the 26 T cell receptor beta chains below, sequenced in a study of T-cell memory formation after mild COVID-19. TCRdb used MiXCR to reprocess the 5' RACE reads, holding one entry per CDR3 protein. The sample lists 430,000 or so distinct CDR3 sequences, 20% to 25% occurring once. The specimen sequenced was PBMCs or a T cell subset sorted from them (not recorded which). The receptor source for this set is an adult woman who had mild COVID-19 (a few samples of this study predate the infection). Cell type and time point are not known.

The V and J genes are TRBV20-1 and TRBJ1-3; D perhaps matches TRBD1 (5 bases). Germline V CDR1 and CDR2: DFQATT, SNEGSKA (reference sequence). The CDR3 is made up of 16 amino acids. The V end was cut by 4 bases, the J end by 2 bases, with 18 bases between. CDR3 sequence: CSATPSGQRPGNTIYF. CDR3 DNA: TGCAGTGCTACCCCTAGTGGACAAAGACCTGGAAACACCATATATTTT.

The rearrangement uses TRBV7-2 and TRBJ1-2, with D possibly matching TRBD1 (5 bases). The CDR3 is 14 residues long. Deletions cut 4 bases from V and 4 bases from J, with 13 bases between. CDR1 and CDR2 (germline): SGHTA, FQGNSA. In DNA, the CDR3 is TGTGCCAGCAGCTCGAGGGATGGGACCTATGGCTACACCTTC. As protein: CASSSRDGTYGYTF.

This clonotype has a handful of counts. V and J are TRBV29-1 and TRBJ2-7; 10 bases line up with TRBD2. The CDR3 is made up of 11 amino acids. V shed 4 bases, J shed 7 bases, and the junction held 1 base outside the gene matches. The germline gives CDR1 SQVTM, CDR2 ANQGSEA. The CDR3 reads CSVGTSGEQYF. The CDR3 nucleotides read TGCAGCGTTGGGACTAGCGGTGAGCAGTACTTC.

This clonotype appeared a single time. V is TRBV30 and J is TRBJ2-2; D is ambiguous. Germline V gene sequence: CDR1 GTSNPN, CDR2 SVGIG (reference sequence). The CDR3 runs 13 residues. The ends were cut back, 3 bases at V and 3 bases at J, with 8 bases in the middle. CDR3 sequence reads: CAWSPEYTGELFF. For the CDR3, the DNA is TGTGCCTGGAGCCCAGAATACACCGGGGAGCTGTTTTTT.

The sample holds a few counts of this clonotype. The chain recombines TRBV19 with TRBJ2-3; 9 bases agree with TRBD2. From germline, CDR1 is LNHDA and CDR2 SQIVND (reference sequence). CDR3 size: 16 residues. V shed 6 bases, J shed 1 base, and the junction held 8 bases outside the gene matches. CDR3 protein: CASSPSGGPGTDTQYF. CDR3 in DNA: TGTGCCAGTAGCCCGAGCGGGGGGCCGGGCACAGATACGCAGTATTTT.

This clonotype was detected only once. The chain is built from TRBV4-1 and TRBJ2-3; TRBD2 aligns across 7 bases. V was clipped by 1 base and J by 4 bases; unmatched bases: 8. Per the germline V gene, CDR1 is MGHRA and CDR2 is YSYEKL. This CDR3 contains 16 residues. The DNA of the CDR3 is TGCGCCAGCAGCCAAGGTGGCGGGGGTGCGGCAGATACGCAGTATTTT. Translating it yields CASSQGGGGAADTQYF.

The rearrangement uses TRBV6-6 and TRBJ1-1; a possible D gene is TRBD1 (5 bases). The CDR3 has 16 residues. Trimming pared 7 bases from V and 5 bases from J, leaving 23 bases between. Germline assignment: CDR1 MNHNY and CDR2 SVGAGI (reference sequence). The DNA of the CDR3 is TGTGCCAGCACCCATCGAGGGTCCTTGGGGGGAACTGAAGCTTTCTTT. Translation: CASTHRGSLGGTEAFF.

This clonotype has more than one count but fewer than ten. The J gene is TRBJ2-1, the V gene TRBV6-5, with 9 bases identical to TRBD1. The CDR3 loop spans 13 amino acids. The V gene end was trimmed by 5 bases and the J gene end by 8 bases; junction bases not matched to a gene: 4. Germline CDR1 and CDR2: MNHEY and SVGAGI. This CDR3 reads CASSVGQGHEQFF. The CDR3 DNA sequence: TGTGCCAGCAGTGTGGGACAGGGCCATGAGCAGTTCTTC.

This clonotype appeared a few times. The rearrangement joins TRBV7-9 to TRBJ2-7; the match to TRBD2 covers 8 bases. V lost 6 bases to trimming and J lost 6 bases; unmatched junction nucleotides: 10. Germline V gives CDR1 SEHNR, CDR2 FQNEAQ (reference sequence). The CDR3 sequence is 14 residues long. DNA of the CDR3: TGTGCCAGCAGTTCCAGCGGGAGCTCTTCCGAGCAGTACTTC. This encodes CASSSSGSSSEQYF.

On this clonotype: At one boundary the junction diverges from the germline segment, which might be a read error. This rearrangement joins TRBV7-2 to TRBJ2-7, with 9 bases aligning to TRBD2. The CDR3 is 15 residues long. The V gene's germline CDR1 is SGHTA and CDR2 FQGNSA. The CDR3 sequence is CASSAGTSRPYVQYF. CDR3 nucleotide sequence: TGTGCCAGCAGCGCGGGGACTAGCAGACCCTACGTGCAGTACTTC.

There are a few counts of this clonotype. This chain links TRBV29-1 with TRBJ1-1; 10 positions agree with TRBD1. Germline-derived CDR1 and CDR2 are SQVTM and ANQGSEA. The CDR3 is 14 amino acids. After removal of 6 bases from V and 3 bases from J, the junction contained 7 bases not matched to a gene. The DNA of the CDR3 is TGCAGCGTGCGTCGCGGGACAGGGGACACTGAAGCTTTCTTT. Encoded protein: CSVRRGTGDTEAFF.

This clonotype turned up a few times. The chain joins TRBV30 to TRBJ1-2; D remains ambiguous. The CDR3 runs to 17 residues. Germline CDR1 GTSNPN, CDR2 SVGIG (reference sequence). Trimming took 4 bases from V and 1 from J, leaving 22 bases between them. CDR3 nucleotide sequence: TGTGCCTGGATTTATGCTCCAACCTCCCTCATTAACTATGGCTACACCTTC. It translates to CAWIYAPTSLINYGYTF.

Ten or more counts support this clonotype. This CDR3 is CASSKLGLEETQYF. The CDR3 DNA reads TGTGCCAGCTCCAAGTTGGGACTCGAGGAGACCCAGTACTTC. This chain joins TRBV6-1 and TRBJ2-5; D might be TRBD2 (6 bases). This CDR3 comprises 14 residues. The V end lost 8 bases, the J end lost 5 bases, and 18 bases lay between the germline ends. Germline V lookup: CDR1 MNHNS, CDR2 SASEGT.

The chain joins TRBV4-1 to TRBJ2-5; D may be TRBD2 (5 bases). This CDR3 is 15 amino acids long. Germline loops: CDR1 MGHRA, CDR2 YSYEKL. V lost 0 bases and J 5 bases, leaving 13 bases between the germline ends. For the CDR3, the DNA is TGCGCCAGCAGCCAAGATCGGGCGGGCCGGGAGACCCAGTACTTC. This encodes CASSQDRAGRETQYF.

The chain links TRBV12-3 or TRBV12-4 to TRBJ1-1; D may be TRBD1 (5 bases). The CDR3 runs 14 residues. Deletions cut 3 bases from V and 7 bases from J, with 15 bases between. This chain's CDR3 is CASSFGGSALEAFF. Here the CDR3 DNA reads TGTGCCAGCAGTTTTGGGGGGTCTGCTCTTGAAGCTTTCTTT.

The chain couples TRBV11-2 to TRBJ2-7; D may be TRBD1 (7 bases). The V gene's germline CDR1 is SGHAT and CDR2 FQNNGV. The V end lost 5 bases, the J end lost 3 bases, and 17 bases lay between the germline ends. The CDR3 has 15 residues. DNA for the CDR3: TGTGCCAGCAGCATCCTCGGCAGGGGGGTCTACGAGCAGTACTTC. Translated, it gives CASSILGRGVYEQYF. Using reference TRBV11-2 and TRBJ2-7 for the parts outside the CDR3, the full variable domain is EAGVAQSPRYKIIEKRQSVAFWCNPISGHATLYWYQQILGQGPKLLIQFQNNGVVDDSQLPKDRFSAERLKGVDSTLKIQPAKLEDSAVYLCASSILGRGVYEQYFGPGTRLTVT.

V usage is TRBV5-1 and J usage is TRBJ2-3; D perhaps matches TRBD1 (5 bases). Trimming pared 4 bases from V and 0 bases from J, leaving 9 bases between. CDR3 size: 14 residues. The germline gives CDR1 SGHRS, CDR2 YFSETQ. As DNA, the CDR3 is TGCGCCAGCAGCGAAGGGGTCAGCACAGATACGCAGTATTTT. This gives the protein CASSEGVSTDTQYF.

A few counts support this clonotype. The gene calls are TRBV4-1 and TRBJ2-3; 7 bases are a match to TRBD2. CDR3 length: 15 residues. V lost 1 base to trimming and J lost 4 bases; unmatched junction nucleotides: 5. The germline V gene encodes CDR1 MGHRA and CDR2 YSYEKL. The CDR3 here is CASSQGGGLADTQYF. In DNA form, the CDR3 reads TGCGCCAGCAGCCAAGGGGGGGGACTGGCAGATACGCAGTATTTT.

This clonotype has just one count. The V call is TRBV6-5, the J call TRBJ2-5; 15 positions agree with TRBD2. The ends lost 2 bases at V and 5 bases at J; junction bases unmatched: 9. The germline gives CDR1 MNHEY, CDR2 SVGAGI. The CDR3 totals 18 residues. The CDR3 DNA reads as TGTGCCAGCAGTTACCAACGGACTAGCGGGAGGGCCGGGGAGACCCAGTACTTC. It yields the protein CASSYQRTSGRAGETQYF.

This clonotype was seen more than once but under ten times. This chain joins TRBV11-3 and TRBJ2-1, with D tentatively TRBD1 (5 bases). The germline V gene encodes CDR1 SGHNT and CDR2 YENEEA. Trimming pared 5 bases from V and 0 bases from J, leaving 14 bases between. This CDR3 has 16 amino acids. The CDR3 reads CASSPRDSYSYNEQFF. CDR3 DNA: TGTGCCAGCAGCCCAAGAGACAGCTACTCCTACAATGAGCAGTTCTTC.

About this clonotype itself: At one end the junction does not follow the germline gene, possibly because of a read error. The chain has TRBV4-1 and TRBJ1-6; 8 bases agree with TRBD1. This CDR3 comprises 18 residues. In germline, CDR1 is MGHRA, CDR2 YSYEKL. The CDR3 here is CASSLTDRGPVQDSPLHF. CDR3 coding DNA: TGCGCCAGCAGCCTGACAGACAGGGGCCCAGTCCAAGATTCACCACTCCACTTT.

CDR3 DNA: TGTGCCAGCAGTTTTACAGGGTCGGGTGAAAAACTGTTTTTT. Its translation is CASSFTGSGEKLFF. V is TRBV12-3 or TRBV12-4 and J is TRBJ1-4; D might be TRBD1 (6 bases). Deletions cut 3 bases from V and 7 bases from J, with 12 bases between. The CDR3 spans 14 residues.

This rearrangement joins TRBV30 to TRBJ2-7, with D uncertain. In germline, CDR1 is GTSNPN, CDR2 SVGIG (reference sequence). CDR3 length: 12 amino acids. The V end was cut by 2 bases, the J end by 2 bases, with 7 bases between. The chain's CDR3 is CAWSSLPYEQYF. CDR3 nucleotides: TGTGCCTGGAGTAGCCTCCCCTACGAGCAGTACTTC. Drawing the rest from reference TRBV30 and TRBJ2-7, the complete variable domain is SQTIHQWPATLVQPVGSPLSLECTVEGTSNPNLYWYRQAAGRGLQLLFYSVGIGQISSEVPQNLSASRPQDRQFILSSKKLLLSDSGFYLCAWSSLPYEQYFGPGTRLTVT.

This clonotype was recorded many times. V usage is TRBV7-9 and J usage is TRBJ2-1; 12 bases match TRBD2. Germline assignment: CDR1 SEHNR and CDR2 FQNEAQ (reference sequence). The trim removed 7 bases at V and 5 bases at J, leaving 6 bases unmatched. The CDR3 contains 15 residues. In DNA, the CDR3 is TGTGCCAGCAACATAGGACTAGCGGGAAACAATGAGCAGTTCTTC. This translates into CASNIGLAGNNEQFF.

This chain connects TRBV24-1 to TRBJ2-3; no clear D. Germline V gives CDR1 KGHDR, CDR2 SFDVKD. CDR3 length: 15 amino acids. V lost 4 bases and J lost 2, with 12 bases in between. For the CDR3, the DNA is TGTGCCACCAGTGAGGGCCGAAGGATCACAGATACGCAGTATTTT. Amino acid sequence: CATSEGRRITDTQYF.

V usage is TRBV6-5 and J usage is TRBJ2-6; D is unresolved. Trimming pared 2 bases from V and 0 bases from J, leaving 5 bases between. The CDR3 length is 15 residues. Germline V gene lookup returns CDR1 MNHEY and CDR2 SVGAGI. The chain's CDR3 is CASSYRTSGANVLTF. Here the CDR3 DNA reads TGTGCCAGCAGTTACCGGACCTCTGGGGCCAACGTCCTGACTTTC.